The present entry profiles one T cell receptor (beta chain) with its context. The data were obtained in a study of cytomegalovirus exposure and HLA in healthy donors. V lost 0 bases, J lost 6 bases, and 13 bases lay in between. The CDR3 is made up of 14 amino acids. Per germline, CDR1 SGHRS and CDR2 YFSETQ. PCR amplification relied on 60 Vbeta primers (plus 13 Jbeta primers). Produced via immunoSEQ multiplex PCR; TCRdb's table is partial and in-frame only. The sample shows about 59,000 clones, approximately 80% of them seen only once. This clonotype originated in a human donor in good health. The V call is TRBV5-1, the J call TRBJ2-7, with D uncertain. Input material: PBMCs. CDR3 DNA sequence: TGCGCCAGCAGCTTGGGACAACCTATCGTCGAGCAGTACTTC. This codes for CASSLGQPIVEQYF.